A single sample gave rise to the 29 T cell receptor beta chains below, sequenced in a study of human thymus T cells. Measured with immunoSEQ multiplex PCR; TCRdb has only the in-frame clones, and not every one. The sample shows tens of thousands of clones, around 94% of them seen only once. Sequenced sample: blood. Source of these receptors: a boy in the first two years of life with a congenital heart defect but otherwise immunologically healthy.

This chain links TRBV7-9 with TRBJ2-4; 14 bases are shared with TRBD2. CDR1 is SEHNR, CDR2 FQNEAQ, per germline (reference sequence). This CDR3 has 19 amino acids. After removal of 5 bases from V and 0 bases from J, the junction contained 9 bases not matched to a gene. As DNA, the CDR3 is TGTGCCAGCAGCCGAACACCGGGACTAGCGGGGGTAGCCAAAAACATTCAGTACTTC. Encoded protein: CASSRTPGLAGVAKNIQYF.

V usage is TRBV30 and J usage is TRBJ1-2; D is uncertain. The CDR3 runs 11 residues. V was cut by 2 bases and J by 5 bases, with 6 bases left in between. Germline loops: CDR1 GTSNPN, CDR2 SVGIG (reference sequence). The CDR3 DNA reads as TGTGCCTGGAGTCCGGGTTATGGCTACACCTTC. It yields the protein CAWSPGYGYTF.

The V and J genes are TRBV7-9 and TRBJ2-7; D is possibly TRBD2 (8 bases). The V gene's germline CDR1 is SEHNR and CDR2 FQNEAQ (reference sequence). The CDR3 is 17 residues long. V was shortened by 4 bases and J by 3 bases, with 22 bases between the two germline ends. CDR3 protein: CASSSQRGRGEFYEQYF. CDR3 DNA sequence: TGTGCCAGCAGCTCCCAGAGGGGGCGGGGGGAATTCTACGAGCAGTACTTC. The entire variable domain, with the rest obtained from reference TRBV7-9 and TRBJ2-7, is as follows: DTGVSQNPRHKITKRGQNVTFRCDPISEHNRLYWYRQTLGQGPEFLTYFQNEAQLEKSRLLSDRFSAERPKGSFSTLEIQRTEQGDSAMYLCASSSQRGRGEFYEQYFGPGTRLTVT.

CDR3 DNA sequence: TGTGCCAGCAGTGACAGCTCCTACAATGAGCAGTTCTTC. This gives the protein CASSDSSYNEQFF. The chain recombines TRBV6-4 with TRBJ2-1; D is undetermined. The CDR3 length is 13 residues. V was shortened by 2 bases and J by 0 bases, with 2 bases between the two germline ends. The germline V gene has CDR1 MRHNA and CDR2 SNTAGT.

V gene TRBV11-2 combines with J gene TRBJ1-3, with 7 positions matching TRBD1. The J segment lost 4 bases and the V segment lost 6 bases, leaving 9 bases of the junction unmatched. In germline, CDR1 is SGHAT, CDR2 FQNNGV. CDR3 size: 15 residues. CDR3 sequence: CASSLRGRWGNTIYF. For the CDR3, the DNA is TGTGCCAGCAGTTTGAGGGGGCGATGGGGAAACACCATATATTTT.

This clone was detected only a few times. V gene TRBV6-5 combines with J gene TRBJ2-2; D not resolved. The length of the CDR3 is 13 residues. Germline CDR1 and CDR2: MNHEY and SVGAGI. V lost 0 bases and J 5 bases, leaving 4 bases between the germline ends. DNA of the CDR3: TGTGCCAGCAGTTACTCGGGAACCGGGGAGCTGTTTTTT. Amino acids: CASSYSGTGELFF.

This clone appeared a few times. The gene calls are TRBV11-2 and TRBJ1-5, with D unresolved. The CDR3 totals 14 residues. Germline assignment: CDR1 SGHAT and CDR2 FQNNGV. The germline V and J ends were trimmed by 3 bases and 5 bases, with 11 bases remaining between them. The CDR3 nucleotides read TGTGCCAGCAGCTTGGGCCCGGGATATCAGCCCCAGCATTTT. Amino acid sequence: CASSLGPGYQPQHF.

The chain is built from TRBV28 and TRBJ1-2; 7 bases are shared with TRBD1. The length of the CDR3 is 14 residues. The junction had 7 bases not matched to a gene; V was cut back by 5 bases and J by 4 bases. Germline V CDR1 and CDR2: MDHEN, SYDVKM. CDR3 protein: CASSAGTAFYGYTF. The CDR3 DNA reads as TGTGCCAGCAGTGCGGGGACAGCCTTCTATGGCTACACCTTC.

This chain joins TRBV5-1 and TRBJ1-5; TRBD1 aligns across 10 bases. The CDR3 runs to 15 residues. Trimming took 4 bases from V and 7 from J; bases not matched to a gene: 8. From germline, CDR1 is SGHRS and CDR2 YFSETQ. In nucleotides, the CDR3 is TGCGCCAGCAGCCACGGCGGGGACAGGGGACAGCCCCAGCATTTT. It specifies CASSHGGDRGQPQHF.

This chain connects TRBV28 to TRBJ2-3; TRBD2 might be the D (6 bases). The germline CDR1 and CDR2 sequences are MDHEN and SYDVKM. This CDR3 comprises 14 residues. V was cut by 3 bases and J by 0 bases, with 7 bases left in between. The CDR3 nucleotides are TGTGCCAGCAGTTTGGGACTTAGCACAGATACGCAGTATTTT. This encodes CASSLGLSTDTQYF.

The J gene is TRBJ2-7, the V gene TRBV7-2; D remains ambiguous. Germline values: CDR1 SGHTA, CDR2 FQGNSA. The V and J ends lost 5 bases and 2 bases respectively, with 4 bases between them. The CDR3 spans 11 residues. The CDR3 sequence is CASSVTYEQYF. CDR3 sequence (DNA): TGTGCCAGCAGCGTTACCTACGAGCAGTACTTC. The entire variable domain, with the rest obtained from reference TRBV7-2 and TRBJ2-7, is as follows: GAGVSQSPSNKVTEKGKDVELRCDPISGHTALYWYRQSLGQGLEFLIYFQGNSAPDKSGLPSDRFSAERTGGSVSTLTIQRTQQEDSAVYLCASSVTYEQYFGPGTRLTVT.

The chain uses TRBV5-6 and TRBJ1-2; 9 positions match TRBD1. The CDR3 length is 15 residues. The germline CDR1 and CDR2 sequences are SGHDT and YYEEEE. After removal of 4 bases from V and 4 bases from J, the junction contained 8 bases not matched to a gene. This CDR3 is CASSQLDRGAYGYTF. The DNA of the CDR3 is TGTGCCAGCAGCCAACTGGACAGGGGCGCCTATGGCTACACCTTC.

The J gene is TRBJ2-1, the V gene TRBV6-1; D is possibly TRBD2 (6 bases). The V gene's germline CDR1 is MNHNS and CDR2 SASEGT. V was clipped by 6 bases and J by 0 bases, with 12 bases between them. The CDR3 sequence is 15 residues long. The CDR3 spells CASRDRGSSYNEQFF. The CDR3 DNA reads TGTGCCAGCAGGGACCGGGGGAGCTCCTACAATGAGCAGTTCTTC.

The chain has TRBV5-4 and TRBJ2-3, with D unresolved. CDR1 is SGHNT and CDR2 is YYREEE in the germline V gene (reference sequence). The V end lost 4 bases, the J end lost 2 bases, and 8 bases lay between the germline ends. This CDR3 is built from 13 residues. CDR3 in amino acids: CASSRLPTDTQYF. The CDR3 DNA sequence: TGTGCCAGCAGCCGGCTTCCCACAGATACGCAGTATTTT.

This sequence joins TRBV28 and TRBJ2-4; D is possibly TRBD1 (6 bases). The V gene lost 0 bases and the J gene lost 1 base, with 7 bases spanning the gap. Germline lookup yields CDR1 MDHEN and CDR2 SYDVKM. This CDR3 has 15 residues. This CDR3 is CASSLCQGAKNIQYF. The CDR3 nucleotides are TGTGCCAGCAGTTTATGCCAGGGGGCCAAAAACATTCAGTACTTC.

This chain connects TRBV9 to TRBJ2-2, with a weak D call TRBD2 (6 bases). The CDR3 consists of 13 residues. In germline, CDR1 is SGDLS, CDR2 YYNGEE. Between the trimmed V and J ends, which lost 2 bases and 5 bases, there was a span of 7 bases. The DNA for the CDR3 is TGTGCCAGCAGCGTCCGGGGGACCGGGGAGCTGTTTTTT. It specifies CASSVRGTGELFF.

The gene calls are TRBV6-1 and TRBJ2-7, with 7 bases identical to TRBD1. Germline CDR1 and CDR2: MNHNS and SASEGT. J gave up 0 bases and V 2 bases, and 1 base lay outside the gene matches. This CDR3 comprises 14 residues. The CDR3 DNA reads TGTGCCAGCAGTGAACGGACAGGCTCCTACGAGCAGTACTTC. Residues: CASSERTGSYEQYF.

Points on this clone: Other DNA sequences in the same sample also yield this CDR3. The chain has TRBV7-2 and TRBJ2-7; 11 nucleotides match TRBD2. The CDR3 covers 14 residues. J gave up 2 bases and V 6 bases, and 3 bases lay outside the gene matches. CDR1 is SGHTA, CDR2 FQGNSA, per germline. CDR3 DNA: TGTGCCAGCAGTCTTAGCGGGGGGGCCTACGAGCAGTACTTC. Its translation is CASSLSGGAYEQYF.

This sequence joins TRBV13 and TRBJ2-3, with 8 bases identical to TRBD2. With 1 base clipped from V and 3 bases from J, the junction kept 3 bases outside the gene matches. This CDR3 spans 15 amino acids. Germline V gene lookup returns CDR1 PRHDT and CDR2 FYEKMQ (reference sequence). DNA of the CDR3: TGTGCCAGCAGCTTAGCGGGGGGGCCGACAGATACGCAGTATTTT. Protein product: CASSLAGGPTDTQYF.

The rearrangement links TRBV28 to TRBJ2-7; a weak D match, TRBD1 (6 bases). Germline V gene sequence: CDR1 MDHEN, CDR2 SYDVKM. CDR3 length equals 14 residues. Trimming stripped 2 bases from V and 5 bases from J, with 13 bases between. This CDR3 is CASSLDLGAHEQYF. CDR3 coding DNA: TGTGCCAGCAGTTTAGATTTGGGGGCACACGAGCAGTACTTC.

The V and J genes are TRBV4-1 and TRBJ2-3, with 8 bases that match TRBD1. Unmatched junction bases numbered 6, after V lost 0 bases and J lost 7 bases. CDR3 length: 15 amino acids. Germline CDR1 is MGHRA and CDR2 is YSYEKL. The CDR3 DNA is TGCGCCAGCAGCCAAGATAGACAGGGGAAAAATACGCAGTATTTT. Residues: CASSQDRQGKNTQYF.

The rearrangement links TRBV5-4 to TRBJ1-6; D gene uncertain. V was shortened by 0 bases and J by 0 bases, with 4 bases between the two germline ends. Germline CDR1 reads SGHNT; CDR2 reads YYREEE (reference sequence). This CDR3 is built from 15 residues. CDR3 residues: CASSLGSSYNSPLHF. The CDR3 DNA is TGTGCCAGCAGCTTGGGGAGCTCCTATAATTCACCCCTCCACTTT.

The gene calls are TRBV23-1 and TRBJ2-7; a possible D gene is TRBD1 (5 bases). TRBV23-1 is an ORF, with its function uncertain. V gave up 4 bases and J gave up 0 bases, with 16 bases separating them. This CDR3 comprises 16 residues. For the CDR3, the DNA is TGCGCCAGCAGTCCTCGTCCCCAAGGACACTCCTACGAGCAGTACTTC. Encoded protein: CASSPRPQGHSYEQYF.

The chain links TRBV7-9 to TRBJ1-2; D is unclear. This CDR3 is built from 15 residues. Germline V CDR1 and CDR2: SEHNR, FQNEAQ (reference sequence). Trimming shortened V by 4 bases and J by 6 bases, and 18 bases separated the two germline ends. The CDR3 DNA sequence: TGTGCCAGCAGCTCCGAGGCCCCCTCATCCCATGGCTACACCTTC. Its protein product is CASSSEAPSSHGYTF.

The gene calls are TRBV5-1 and TRBJ2-4; possibly TRBD2 for D (6 bases). The germline V gene encodes CDR1 SGHRS and CDR2 YFSETQ. The V end was cut by 1 base, the J end by 0 bases, with 8 bases between. This CDR3 is built from 15 residues. The CDR3 DNA is TGCGCCAGCAGCTTGATGGGGGGAGCCAAAAACATTCAGTACTTC. It translates to CASSLMGGAKNIQYF.

This chain links TRBV4-1 with TRBJ2-3; TRBD2 might be the D (5 bases). V lost 11 bases, J lost 8 bases, and 14 bases lay in between. CDR3 length equals 11 residues. The germline CDR1 and CDR2 sequences are MGHRA and YSYEKL. The CDR3 protein is CAGPGMGTQYF. In DNA, the CDR3 is TGCGCCGGGCCGGGGATGGGTACGCAGTATTTT.

The J gene is TRBJ1-6, the V gene TRBV7-6, with 7 bases fitting TRBD1. CDR1 and CDR2 (germline): SGHVS, FNYEAQ. This CDR3 is built from 14 residues. V trimming: 2 bases; J trimming: 7 bases; junction bases outside the gene matches: 2. CDR3 nucleotide sequence: TGTGCCAGCAGCTTACAGGGGGGGAATTCACCCCTCCACTTT. Translating it yields CASSLQGGNSPLHF.

The genes are TRBV6-1 and TRBJ1-1; D is undetermined. This CDR3 has 12 residues. Germline V gene lookup returns CDR1 MNHNS and CDR2 SASEGT. V was cut by 5 bases and J by 5 bases, with 9 bases left in between. CDR3 bases: TGTGCCAGCAGTTCGGGAGGGACTGAAGCTTTCTTT. Encoded protein: CASSSGGTEAFF.

This clone has only one observation. V is TRBV6-1 and J is TRBJ1-6; tentatively, D is TRBD1 (6 bases). The V and J ends lost 1 base and 19 bases respectively, with 17 bases between them. Germline V gene data show CDR1 as MNHNS and CDR2 as SASEGT. This CDR3 spans 13 amino acids. The CDR3 here is CASSEGARSQGHF. The CDR3 DNA reads as TGTGCCAGCAGTGAAGGGGCAAGGTCCCAGGGGCACTTT.